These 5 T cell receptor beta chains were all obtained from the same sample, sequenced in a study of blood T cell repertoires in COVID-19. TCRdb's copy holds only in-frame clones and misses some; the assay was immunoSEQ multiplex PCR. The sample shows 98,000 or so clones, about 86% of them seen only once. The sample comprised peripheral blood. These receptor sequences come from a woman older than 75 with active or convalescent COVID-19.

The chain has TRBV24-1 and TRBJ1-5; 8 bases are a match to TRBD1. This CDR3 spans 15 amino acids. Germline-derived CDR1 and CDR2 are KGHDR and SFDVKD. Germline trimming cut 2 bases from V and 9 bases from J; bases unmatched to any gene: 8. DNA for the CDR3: TGTGCCACCAGTGATTCGGACAGGGACTCACCGCCCCAGCATTTT. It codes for CATSDSDRDSPPQHF.

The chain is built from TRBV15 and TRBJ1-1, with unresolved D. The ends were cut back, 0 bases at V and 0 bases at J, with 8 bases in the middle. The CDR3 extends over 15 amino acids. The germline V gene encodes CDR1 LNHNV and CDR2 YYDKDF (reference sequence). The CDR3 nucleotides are TGTGCCACCAGCAGAGATACGGGTCTGAACACTGAAGCTTTCTTT. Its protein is CATSRDTGLNTEAFF.

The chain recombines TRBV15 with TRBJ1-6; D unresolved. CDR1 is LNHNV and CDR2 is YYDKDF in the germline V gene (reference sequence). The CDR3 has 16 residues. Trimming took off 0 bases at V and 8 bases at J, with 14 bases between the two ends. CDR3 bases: TGTGCCACCAGCAGAGATCAGGAGGTCGGGCATTCACCCCTCCACTTT. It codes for CATSRDQEVGHSPLHF. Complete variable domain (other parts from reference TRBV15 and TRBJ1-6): DAMVIQNPRYQVTQFGKPVTLSCSQTLNHNVMYWYQQKSSQAPKLLFHYYDKDFNNEADTPDNFQSRRPNTSFCFLDIRSPGLGDTAMYLCATSRDQEVGHSPLHFGNGTRLTVT.

The CDR3 DNA reads as TGTGCCAGCCGACTACCGGGACAGGGGGCCTACGAGCAGTACTTC. Amino acids: CASRLPGQGAYEQYF. The chain uses TRBV6-5 and TRBJ2-7; 11 nucleotides match TRBD1. CDR1 MNHEY and CDR2 SVGAGI come from the germline V gene. CDR3 size: 15 residues. Trimming at V came to 8 bases and at J to 2 bases, leaving 8 bases not matched to a gene.

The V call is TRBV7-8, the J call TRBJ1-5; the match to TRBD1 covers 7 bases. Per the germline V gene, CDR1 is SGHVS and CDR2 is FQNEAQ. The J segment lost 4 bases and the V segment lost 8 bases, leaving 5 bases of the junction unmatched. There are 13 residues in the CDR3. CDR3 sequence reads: CASRDSSNQPQHF. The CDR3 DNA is TGTGCCAGCCGGGACAGTAGTAATCAGCCCCAGCATTTT.